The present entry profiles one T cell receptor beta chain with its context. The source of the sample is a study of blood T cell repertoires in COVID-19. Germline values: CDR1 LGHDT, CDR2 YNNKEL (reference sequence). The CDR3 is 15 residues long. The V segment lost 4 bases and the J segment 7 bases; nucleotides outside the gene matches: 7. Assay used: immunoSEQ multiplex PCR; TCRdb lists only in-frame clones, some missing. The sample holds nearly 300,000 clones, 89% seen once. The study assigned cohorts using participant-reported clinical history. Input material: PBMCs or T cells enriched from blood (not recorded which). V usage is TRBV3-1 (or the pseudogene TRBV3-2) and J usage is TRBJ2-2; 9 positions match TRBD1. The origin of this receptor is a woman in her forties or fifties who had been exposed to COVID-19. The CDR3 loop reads CASSRPGQGFGELFF. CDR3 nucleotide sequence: TGTGCCAGCAGCCGACCGGGACAGGGTTTCGGGGAGCTGTTTTTT.